This T cell receptor beta chain was sequenced in a study of vaccination effects on CD4 cells after COVID-19. On this clone itself: As yet, its antigen is unknown.

Sequenced by immunoSEQ multiplex PCR; TCRdb stores in-frame clones only, minus some. Here the sample spans some 50,000 clones, approximately 70% being singletons. The culture ran for 10 days, and then CD4+ T cells were isolated. All vaccine recipients tested negative for nucleocapsid antibodies and had never contracted SARS-CoV-2 infection. Per the germline V gene, CDR1 is SGHTA and CDR2 is FQGTGA. V was clipped by 2 bases and J by 5 bases, with 7 bases between them. The CDR3 totals 13 residues. This chain connects TRBV7-3 to TRBJ2-1, with D tentatively TRBD1 or TRBD2 (5 bases each). This material consisted of CD4+ T cells from PBMCs cultured without peptide, taken before COVID-19 vaccination. The sequence came from a human donor who received a COVID-19 vaccine. CDR3 bases: TGTGCCAGCAGCTTAGGGACCAACAATGAGCAGTTCTTC. This gives the protein CASSLGTNNEQFF. The entire variable domain, with the rest obtained from reference TRBV7-3 and TRBJ2-1, is as follows: GAGVSQTPSNKVTEKGKYVELRCDPISGHTALYWYRQSLGQGPEFLIYFQGTGAADDSGLPNDRFFAVRPEGSVSTLKIQRTERGDSAVYLCASSLGTNNEQFFGPGTRLTVL.